The T cell receptor (beta chain) under discussion was sequenced for a study of response to subunit inactivated influenza vaccine. This clonotype has only a few counts. The germline V gene encodes CDR1 ENHRY and CDR2 SYGVKD. This CDR3 comprises 12 residues. Trimming at V came to 8 bases and at J to 9 bases, leaving 5 bases not matched to a gene. TCRdb called the RT-PCR reads again in MiXCR, with one record for every CDR3 protein. The table records about 800,000 distinct CDR3 sequences, around 20% of them present only once. This TCR was recovered from a man in his fifties who received an inactivated influenza vaccine. This chain joins TRBV10-3 and TRBJ2-1, with 9 bases lining up with TRBD1. Sample: PBMCs from blood, taken more than 4 days after vaccination. CDR3 bases: TGTGCCATCTGGGACAGGGTAGGTGAGCAGTTCTTC. Translation: CAIWDRVGEQFF.